This T cell receptor (beta chain) stems from a study of T cells after yellow fever vaccination. Study-level information: The fractions with low cell numbers were processed using SMART-Seq v4 Ultra Low Input. Study-level results: On re-exposure, the response was weaker but peaked faster, at day 5 versus 15.

Trimming removed 3 bases from V and 9 bases from J, with 15 bases in between. CDR1 is LGHNA and CDR2 is YSLEER in the germline V gene. This CDR3 is built from 14 residues. In this sample, this clonotype turned up many times. Its antigen is undetermined. By 5'RACE template switching, TCR cDNA was produced, with a universal primer site and UMIs added in the process. TCRdb independently ran MiXCR on the 5' RACE reads; one entry per CDR3 protein. This table has 300,000 to 400,000 distinct CDR3 sequences, around 4.1% appearing once. The TCR was taken from a man aged 18-30 years who received the YFV17D yellow fever vaccine. J is TRBJ2-1 and V is TRBV4-3; possible D gene TRBD1, 5 bases. The source was PBMCs, collected 5 days after the yellow fever booster vaccination. The CDR3 DNA reads as TGCGCCAGCAGCCAGGGGCTAGAACGAGGTGAGCAGTTCTTC. Its translation is CASSQGLERGEQFF.